This paragraph reports one T cell receptor beta chain. Its antigen is undetermined. Profiled with immunoSEQ multiplex PCR; TCRdb holds only in-frame clones, not every one. The sample carries 35,000 or so clones, approximately 88% recorded once. The CDR3 loop spans 15 amino acids. The data belong to a study of STAT5B mutations in CD4+ large granular lymphocyte leukemia. Overall study: Among healthy controls, a particular HLA allele went with more CDR3 'QG' motifs. Notes on the study in general: Top patient clones used TRBV06 genes more often: 8/27 versus 2/35 in controls. Patient CD4-sorted repertoires stayed more clonal than healthy ones after leukemic-clone removal. Approximately 25% of private leukemic clonotypes occurred rarely in other patients' non-leukemic repertoires.

Input material: CD4+ T cells from blood buffy coats. The clonotype comes from a human donor in good health. The chain combines TRBV1 with TRBJ1-5; TRBD1, as called in the table, went unchecked against the DNA. TRBV1 is tagged as a pseudogene. CDR3 coding DNA: TGCACCAGCAGCCACCACAGGGTCAGCAATCAGCCCCAGCATTTT. This translates into CTSSHHRVSNQPQHF.